Following are 28 T cell receptor beta chains from one sample sequenced in a study of identical twins (dated by TCRdb to 2016 to 2018). Library method: 5' RACE. Instrument on record: Illumina HiSeq 2000. The public sequencing data were trimmed at Q25 with fastp and processed into clonotypes with MiXCR by TCRdb, which kept only in-frame beta chains. Rows are unified per CDR3 protein, each entry keeping the most common DNA and genes. This sample lists approximately 220,000 distinct CDR3 sequences; more than 6.5% were detected once. More than 1.5% of the sample goes to the ten largest clones. These same data were also listed under a study on yellow fever vaccine responses in identical twins.

The specimen was memory (CD45RO+) T cells sorted from blood. The intended sense of this specimen's cell subset or site label: CD45RO+ enriched T cells. The receptors shown here come from a woman aged 18-30 years in good health.

At least ten counts were recorded for this clonotype. V is TRBV20-1 and J is TRBJ2-7; D gene uncertain. Trimming stripped 3 bases from V and 3 bases from J, with 9 bases between. The CDR3 loop spans 12 amino acids. Germline CDR1 reads DFQATT; CDR2 reads SNEGSKA (reference sequence). The CDR3 loop is CSASLSYYEQYF. In DNA, the CDR3 is TGCAGTGCTAGCCTGTCCTACTACGAGCAGTACTTC.

This clonotype was recorded a few times. The V and J genes are TRBV5-1 and TRBJ2-5; 9 bases fit TRBD1. The germline gives CDR1 SGHRS, CDR2 YFSETQ. The CDR3 is 16 amino acids. V trimming: 0 bases; J trimming: 4 bases; junction bases outside the gene matches: 7. The CDR3 reads CASSLAGQGIRETQYF. CDR3 DNA sequence: TGCGCCAGCAGCTTGGCGGGACAGGGAATAAGAGAGACCCAGTACTTC.

This clonotype was observed a handful of times. The rearrangement joins TRBV5-1 to TRBJ1-6, with a weak D call TRBD1 (5 bases). There are 15 residues in the CDR3. CDR1 SGHRS and CDR2 YFSETQ come from the germline V gene. V was shortened by 5 bases and J by 10 bases, with 19 bases between the two germline ends. The CDR3 sequence: CASRWIQGEGSPLHF. CDR3 nucleotide sequence: TGCGCCAGCAGATGGATTCAGGGAGAAGGATCACCCCTCCACTTT.

In regard to this clonotype: An end of the junction does not agree with germline; a read error may underlie this. The J gene is TRBJ2-3, the V gene TRBV5-6; 7 bases line up with TRBD2. The CDR3 has 13 amino acids. CDR1 and CDR2 from the germline V gene are SGHDT and YYEEEE. The CDR3 sequence: CAISLGLVRTQYF. The CDR3 bases are TGTGCCATCAGCCTCGGACTAGTGAGGACGCAGTATTTT.

This clonotype was detected many times. This chain uses TRBV5-1 with TRBJ2-7; TRBD1 agrees at 10 bases. CDR3 size: 15 residues. Losses at the gene ends were 0 bases for V and 1 base for J; bases not matched to a gene: 1. CDR1 and CDR2 from the germline V gene are SGHRS and YFSETQ. The CDR3: CASSLGQGASYEQYF. CDR3 sequence (DNA): TGCGCCAGCAGCTTGGGACAGGGGGCGTCCTACGAGCAGTACTTC.

This chain joins TRBV6-5 and TRBJ2-7, with D maybe TRBD2 (5 bases). Germline CDR1 MNHEY, CDR2 SVGAGI. The CDR3 covers 11 residues. Trimming removed 0 bases at V and 10 bases at J, with 7 bases between. In DNA form, the CDR3 reads TGTGCCAGCAGTTACTCGGGAGCTCAGTACTTC. It yields the protein CASSYSGAQYF.

In its sample, this clonotype was seen many times. The V gene is TRBV7-9, the J gene TRBJ2-7; the D gene is possibly TRBD2 (5 bases). The V gene lost 2 bases and the J gene lost 3 bases, with 11 bases spanning the gap. This CDR3 comprises 14 residues. CDR1 and CDR2 from the germline V gene are SEHNR and FQNEAQ (reference sequence). The CDR3 nucleotides read TGTGCCAGCAGCTTAAGCGGCAGCCTCTACGAGCAGTACTTC. This encodes CASSLSGSLYEQYF.

At least ten counts were recorded for this clonotype. The chain recombines TRBV12-3 or TRBV12-4 with TRBJ2-2; 8 bases map to TRBD1. The CDR3 length is 15 residues. Germline trimming cut 6 bases from V and 4 bases from J; bases unmatched to any gene: 7. CDR3 sequence: CASRAGQGGTGELFF. The CDR3 DNA reads TGTGCCAGCAGAGCCGGACAGGGAGGCACCGGGGAGCTGTTTTTT.

A few counts support this clonotype. The gene calls are TRBV19 and TRBJ2-5; no definite D call. From germline, CDR1 is LNHDA and CDR2 SQIVND (reference sequence). This CDR3 comprises 13 residues. V gave up 3 bases and J gave up 3 bases, with 8 bases separating them. The DNA for the CDR3 is TGTGCCAGTAGTATCGGCTTAGAAGAGACCCAGTACTTC. Translation gives CASSIGLEETQYF.

The rearrangement links TRBV20-1 to TRBJ2-5; the D gene is possibly TRBD1 (7 bases). Per germline, CDR1 DFQATT and CDR2 SNEGSKA (reference sequence). The CDR3 totals 13 residues. Trimming pared 7 bases from V and 5 bases from J, leaving 17 bases between. The CDR3 DNA is TGCAGTGGCGGGACAGCTGAATGGGAGACCCAGTACTTC. Its protein product is CSGGTAEWETQYF.

Ten or more counts support this clonotype. V usage is TRBV5-1 and J usage is TRBJ1-6; the match to TRBD1 covers 9 bases. The CDR3 contains 15 residues. J was trimmed by 7 bases and V by 3 bases; bases with no gene match: 5. Germline V gene data show CDR1 as SGHRS and CDR2 as YFSETQ. CDR3 protein: CASSSSGTGNSPLHF. The CDR3, as DNA: TGCGCCAGCAGCTCCTCCGGGACAGGGAATTCACCCCTCCACTTT.

This clonotype was counted ten times or more. The CDR3 sequence is CASSASSGGQYF. CDR3 nucleotide sequence: TGCGCCAGCAGTGCCTCTAGCGGCGGGCAGTATTTT. The V and J genes are TRBV10-2 and TRBJ2-3, with 7 bases aligning to TRBD2. V gave up 4 bases and J gave up 11 bases; unmatched junction bases: 6. The CDR3 covers 12 residues. CDR1 is WSHSY, CDR2 SAAADI, per germline.

The V and J genes are TRBV5-1 and TRBJ2-5; TRBD1 aligns across 7 bases. The germline V gene has CDR1 SGHRS and CDR2 YFSETQ. The V gene end was trimmed by 2 bases and the J gene end by 5 bases; junction bases not matched to a gene: 3. The CDR3 totals 13 residues. The CDR3 DNA sequence: TGCGCCAGCAGCTTTGACAGGGTTGAGACCCAGTACTTC. This sequence encodes CASSFDRVETQYF.

This clonotype was found many times. The CDR3 loop reads CASSSTGGTNQPQHF. CDR3 DNA sequence: TGTGCCAGCAGCTCGACAGGGGGAACTAATCAGCCCCAGCATTTT. The chain has TRBV9 and TRBJ1-5, with TRBD1 identical over 9 bases. CDR1 SGDLS and CDR2 YYNGEE come from the germline V gene. The V gene end was trimmed by 4 bases and the J gene end by 4 bases; junction bases not matched to a gene: 6. The CDR3 extends over 15 amino acids.

The rearrangement uses TRBV20-1 and TRBJ2-5; TRBD2 aligns across 16 bases. The CDR3 loop spans 18 amino acids. Germline values: CDR1 DFQATT, CDR2 SNEGSKA (reference sequence). V was pared by 3 bases and J by 0 bases, with 7 bases of the junction left unmatched. The CDR3 DNA follows: TGCAGTGCTAGTGCCGGGACTAGCGGGGGGGATTACCAAGAGACCCAGTACTTC. It is translated as CSASAGTSGGDYQETQYF.

This clonotype was counted at least ten times. This chain links TRBV7-2 with TRBJ2-1; TRBD2 aligns across 8 bases. The CDR3 has 17 residues. CDR1 and CDR2 from the germline V gene are SGHTA and FQGNSA. V shed 6 bases and J 0 bases; nucleotides not matched to a gene: 10. The CDR3 protein is CASSIPKRGSSYNEQFF. As DNA, the CDR3 is TGTGCCAGCAGTATTCCGAAGCGGGGGAGCTCCTACAATGAGCAGTTCTTC.

This clonotype showed up just a few times. The rearrangement links TRBV10-3 to TRBJ2-2; 10 bases line up with TRBD2. V lost 8 bases to trimming and J lost 2 bases; unmatched junction nucleotides: 11. The germline V gene encodes CDR1 ENHRY and CDR2 SYGVKD. CDR3 length equals 17 residues. The CDR3 DNA follows: TGTGCCATCGCTCCGGGGCTAGCGGGGGAAAACACCGGGGAGCTGTTTTTT. Residues: CAIAPGLAGENTGELFF.

This clonotype was recorded many times. The gene calls are TRBV5-1 and TRBJ1-1; possible D gene TRBD1, 5 bases. Deletions cut 5 bases from V and 3 bases from J, with 17 bases between. The CDR3 has 15 residues. Germline V gives CDR1 SGHRS, CDR2 YFSETQ. Here the CDR3 reads CASRPMEGPHTEAFF. In nucleotides, the CDR3 is TGCGCCAGCAGGCCCATGGAGGGGCCCCACACTGAAGCTTTCTTT. Using reference TRBV5-1 and TRBJ1-1 for the parts outside the CDR3, the full variable domain is KAGVTQTPRYLIKTRGQQVTLSCSPISGHRSVSWYQQTPGQGLQFLFEYFSETQRNKGNFPGRFSGRQFSNSRSEMNVSTLELGDSALYLCASRPMEGPHTEAFFGQGTRLTVV.

The V call is TRBV3-1, the J call TRBJ2-4; D call uncertain. Looked up from germline, CDR1 is LGHDT and CDR2 is YNNKEL (reference sequence). V lost 4 bases to trimming and J lost 1 base, with 8 bases between them. The CDR3 spans 14 residues. CDR3 in DNA: TGTGCCAGCAGCCCCGACCATGCCAAAAACATTCAGTACTTC. This codes for CASSPDHAKNIQYF.

In its sample, this clonotype was seen many times. The CDR3 DNA is TGCAGTGCTAGAGCGGGAGGGTCGAATGAGCAGTTCTTC. Its protein product is CSARAGGSNEQFF. The gene calls are TRBV20-1 and TRBJ2-1, with TRBD2 matching over 8 bases. The V and J ends lost 1 base and 7 bases, in that order; junction bases with no gene match: 3. Germline V lookup: CDR1 DFQATT, CDR2 SNEGSKA (reference sequence). The CDR3 has 13 amino acids.

The chain links TRBV10-2 to TRBJ2-3; TRBD2 matches at 10 bases. V trimming: 11 bases; J trimming: 6 bases; junction bases outside the gene matches: 2. Germline assignment: CDR1 WSHSY and CDR2 SAAADI. The CDR3 has 11 residues. The CDR3 loop reads CAATSGDTQYF. The CDR3 bases are TGCGCCGCGACTAGCGGGGATACGCAGTATTTT.

The CDR3 bases are TGTGCCAGCAGTCTAGCGGGAGGCCCACAGCAGTATTTT. Translation gives CASSLAGGPQQYF. V gene TRBV6-2 or TRBV6-3 combines with J gene TRBJ2-3; 11 nucleotides match TRBD2. V shed 5 bases, J shed 11 bases, and the junction held 6 bases outside the gene matches. This CDR3 contains 13 residues. CDR1 MNHEY and CDR2 SVGEGT come from the germline V gene.

Many counts were recorded for this clonotype. V and J are TRBV6-2 or TRBV6-3 and TRBJ2-3; no clear D. The germline CDR1 and CDR2 sequences are MNHEY and SVGEGT. This CDR3 has 12 residues. Trimming removed 6 bases from V and 4 bases from J, with 8 bases in between. Here the CDR3 reads CASSPSADTQYF. In DNA, the CDR3 is TGTGCCAGCAGCCCCAGTGCAGATACGCAGTATTTT.

This clonotype was observed a handful of times. The chain uses TRBV3-1 and TRBJ1-2; D ambiguous. The CDR3 has 14 residues. Germline CDR1 is LGHDT and CDR2 is YNNKEL (reference sequence). Trimming removed 1 base at V and 1 base at J, with 7 bases between. Here the CDR3 reads CASSQVTSNYGYTF. The CDR3 bases are TGTGCCAGCAGCCAAGTCACAAGTAACTATGGCTACACCTTC.

This clonotype was detected only a few times. V usage is TRBV20-1 and J usage is TRBJ2-2, with D possibly being TRBD1 (5 bases). V dropped 0 bases and J dropped 6 bases, with 11 bases sitting between them. The germline CDR1 and CDR2 sequences are DFQATT and SNEGSKA (reference sequence). This CDR3 comprises 14 residues. CDR3 loop: CSARDSRAAGELFF. CDR3 DNA: TGCAGTGCTAGAGATTCCAGGGCTGCCGGGGAGCTGTTTTTT.

The rearrangement joins TRBV29-1 to TRBJ2-4, with TRBD1 as a possible D gene (6 bases). The CDR3 runs to 15 residues. The germline V gene has CDR1 SQVTM and CDR2 ANQGSEA. Trimming stripped 4 bases from V and 0 bases from J, with 13 bases between. For the CDR3, the DNA is TGCAGCGTTGCGGACAGTAACATAGCCAAAAACATTCAGTACTTC. This codes for CSVADSNIAKNIQYF. Filled out from reference TRBV29-1 and TRBJ2-4, the complete variable domain reads SAVISQKPSRDICQRGTSLTIQCQVDSQVTMMFWYRQQPGQSLTLIATANQGSEATYESGFVIDKFPISRPNLTFSTLTVSNMSPEDSSIYLCSVADSNIAKNIQYFGAGTRLSVL.

This clonotype showed up just a few times. The chain recombines TRBV5-6 with TRBJ2-7; no definite D call. The germline CDR1 and CDR2 sequences are SGHDT and YYEEEE. The V and J ends lost 2 bases and 5 bases respectively, with 11 bases between them. The CDR3 has 13 residues. CDR3 sequence reads: CASSFWTLHEQYF. The CDR3 DNA reads TGTGCCAGCAGCTTTTGGACCCTCCACGAGCAGTACTTC.

The J gene is TRBJ2-3, the V gene TRBV11-2, with 8 positions matching TRBD2. The CDR3 totals 18 residues. The germline gives CDR1 SGHAT, CDR2 FQNNGV. J gave up 2 bases and V 0 bases, and 10 bases lay outside the gene matches. The CDR3 nucleotides read TGTGCCAGCAGCTTAGAGGGGTCGGCGGGGGGCCTCACAGATACGCAGTATTTT. Its translation is CASSLEGSAGGLTDTQYF.